The 8 T cell receptor beta chains below all came from one sample that was sequenced in a study of blood T cell repertoires in COVID-19 (dated by TCRdb to about 2020). The library was generated by the immunoSEQ multiplex PCR assay. Not all clones reach the TCRdb copy of this immuneACCESS table, which keeps in-frame sequences only. Checked studies attribute under half of the gap to unresolved V genes and leave the rest unexplained. The sample records around 200,000 clones, about 90% of which are singletons. 1.5% to 2% of the sample belongs to the ten largest clones. Sequencing was done on a sample of peripheral blood. The receptors come from a young man with active or convalescent COVID-19.

The rearrangement uses TRBV9 and TRBJ2-3; D remains ambiguous. Per the germline V gene, CDR1 is SGDLS and CDR2 is YYNGEE. V dropped 0 bases and J dropped 7 bases, with 9 bases sitting between them. The CDR3 is 13 amino acids. The CDR3 protein is CASSVAGLNTQYF. The CDR3 region has the DNA TGTGCCAGCAGCGTAGCCGGGTTGAATACGCAGTATTTT. Looking up the rest from reference TRBV9 and TRBJ2-3 gives the full variable domain: DSGVTQTPKHLITATGQRVTLRCSPRSGDLSVYWYQQSLDQGLQFLIQYYNGEERAKGNILERFSAQQFPDLHSELNLSSLELGDSALYFCASSVAGLNTQYFGPGTRLTVL.

The CDR3 nucleotides are TGTGCCAGCAGCTTGGTTTCTGGGCAGTCCAACGAGCAGTACTTC. It is translated as CASSLVSGQSNEQYF. V is TRBV5-4 and J is TRBJ2-7; D gene ambiguous. V lost 0 bases and J lost 5, with 15 bases in between. The CDR3 loop spans 15 amino acids. Germline V gene sequence: CDR1 SGHNT, CDR2 YYREEE (reference sequence).

The chain links TRBV12-3 or TRBV12-4 to TRBJ1-4; D unclear. This CDR3 region has 12 residues. The V gene lost 7 bases and the J gene lost 4 bases, with 7 bases spanning the gap. The CDR3 loop reads CASTSDNEKLFF. As DNA, the CDR3 is TGTGCCAGCACCTCAGATAATGAAAAACTGTTTTTT.

This chain joins TRBV9 and TRBJ1-2, with D hard to call. Germline V gene data show CDR1 as SGDLS and CDR2 as YYNGEE. The V gene lost 0 bases and the J gene lost 2 bases, with 11 bases spanning the gap. The CDR3 is 15 amino acids. CDR3 in DNA: TGTGCCAGCAGCGTAGAGGCAGGCGTAAACTATGGCTACACCTTC. It codes for CASSVEAGVNYGYTF. The variable domain in full, completed from reference TRBV9 and TRBJ1-2, reads DSGVTQTPKHLITATGQRVTLRCSPRSGDLSVYWYQQSLDQGLQFLIQYYNGEERAKGNILERFSAQQFPDLHSELNLSSLELGDSALYFCASSVEAGVNYGYTFGSGTRLTVV.

This chain joins TRBV10-3 and TRBJ2-1; TRBD2 aligns across 14 bases. V lost 10 bases to trimming and J lost 8 bases; unmatched junction nucleotides: 13. The CDR3 totals 16 residues. Germline V lookup: CDR1 ENHRY, CDR2 SYGVKD. The CDR3 DNA reads TGTGCCACAGGGACTAGCGGGAGATGGGAGGTTTATGAGCAGTTCTTC. This translates into CATGTSGRWEVYEQFF.

The genes are TRBV6-6 and TRBJ1-1; D is uncertain. The CDR3 covers 16 residues. The ends were cut back, 5 bases at V and 1 base at J, with 17 bases in the middle. CDR1 is MNHNY and CDR2 is SVGAGI in the germline V gene (reference sequence). The CDR3 coding sequence is TGTGCCAGCAGTCCGAACAGCCTCAATCCGAACACTGAAGCTTTCTTT. This gives the protein CASSPNSLNPNTEAFF.

V gene TRBV19 combines with J gene TRBJ1-4, with 7 bases fitting TRBD1. Per germline, CDR1 LNHDA and CDR2 SQIVND (reference sequence). The junction had 4 bases not matched to a gene; V was cut back by 9 bases and J by 3 bases. CDR3 length: 13 residues. The CDR3 region is CASRDSSNEKLFF. The CDR3 DNA is TGTGCCAGCAGGGACAGTTCTAATGAAAAACTGTTTTTT.

This clone has a handful of counts. The chain couples TRBV3-1 (or the pseudogene TRBV3-2) to TRBJ1-1; 9 bases match TRBD1. This CDR3 contains 14 residues. Germline CDR1 and CDR2: LGHDT and YNNKEL (reference sequence). The J segment lost 11 bases and the V segment lost 0 bases, leaving 7 bases of the junction unmatched. The CDR3 DNA follows: TGTGCCAGCAGCCAAGATCCGCGGGACAGGGTGGCTTTCTTT. It encodes CASSQDPRDRVAFF.